This TCR beta chain appears in the sequencing data of a study of CXCR3-negative and CXCR3-positive naive CD8 T cells. The CDR3 extends over 15 amino acids. CDR1 is SGDLS, CDR2 YYNGEE, per germline. The naive CD8+ gate required CD45RO-CCR7+CD27+CD95- phenotype. Comments on this clonotype: Its antigen remains unknown.

Overall study findings and caveats: With surface CD5 comparable between naive subsets, TCR strength was estimated using properties derived from the TRB CDR3.

UMI labels and 5' RACE were used to prepare the TRB cDNA libraries. From its re-call of the 5' RACE reads, TCRdb lists each CDR3 protein once, without DNA. The table for this sample gives some 130,000 distinct CDR3 sequences. The sequenced material came from naive CXCR3- CD8+ T cells from blood. Subset in this sample: CD45RO-CCR7+CD27+CD95- naive CD8+ T cells lacking CXCR3 (TNR3-). V gene TRBV9 combines with J gene TRBJ2-1; TCRdb gives TRBD2 as the D gene, but with no DNA this cannot be confirmed. The source is a human donor in good health. Some clones in this sample may be carry-over from other donors' samples. CDR3 sequence reads: CASSPWGAASNEQFF.